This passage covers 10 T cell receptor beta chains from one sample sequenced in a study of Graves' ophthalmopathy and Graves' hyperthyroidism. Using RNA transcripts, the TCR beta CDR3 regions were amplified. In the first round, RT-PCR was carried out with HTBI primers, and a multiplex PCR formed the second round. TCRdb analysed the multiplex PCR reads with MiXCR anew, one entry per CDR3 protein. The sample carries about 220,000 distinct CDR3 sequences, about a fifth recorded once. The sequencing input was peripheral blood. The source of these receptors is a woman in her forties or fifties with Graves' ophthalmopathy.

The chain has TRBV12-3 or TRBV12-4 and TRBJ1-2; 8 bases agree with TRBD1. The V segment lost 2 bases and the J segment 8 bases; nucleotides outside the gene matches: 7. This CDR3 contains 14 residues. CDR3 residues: CASSLMKTGEGYTF. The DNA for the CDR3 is TGTGCCAGCAGTTTAATGAAGACAGGGGAAGGCTACACCTTC.

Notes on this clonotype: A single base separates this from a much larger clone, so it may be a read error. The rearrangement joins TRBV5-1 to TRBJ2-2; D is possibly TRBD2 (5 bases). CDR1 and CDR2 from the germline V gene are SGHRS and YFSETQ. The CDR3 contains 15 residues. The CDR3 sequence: CASSPGVSYTGELYF. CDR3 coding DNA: TGCGCCAGCAGCCCCGGGGTTTCTTACACCGGGGAGCTGTATTTT.

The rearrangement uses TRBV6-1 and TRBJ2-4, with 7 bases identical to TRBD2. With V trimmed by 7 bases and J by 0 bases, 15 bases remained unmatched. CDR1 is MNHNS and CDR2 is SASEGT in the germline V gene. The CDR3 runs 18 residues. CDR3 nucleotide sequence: TGTGCCAGCACCCCCGGGGCGGGAGAGCCTCTAGCCAAAAACATTCAGTACTTC. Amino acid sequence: CASTPGAGEPLAKNIQYF.

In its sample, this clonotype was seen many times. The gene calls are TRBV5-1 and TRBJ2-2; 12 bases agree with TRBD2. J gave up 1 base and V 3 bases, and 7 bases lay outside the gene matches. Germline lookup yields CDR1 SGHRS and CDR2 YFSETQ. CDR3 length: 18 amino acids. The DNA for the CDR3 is TGCGCCAGCAGCTACCTGACTAGCGGGAGAGTGAACACCGGGGAGCTGTTTTTT. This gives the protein CASSYLTSGRVNTGELFF.

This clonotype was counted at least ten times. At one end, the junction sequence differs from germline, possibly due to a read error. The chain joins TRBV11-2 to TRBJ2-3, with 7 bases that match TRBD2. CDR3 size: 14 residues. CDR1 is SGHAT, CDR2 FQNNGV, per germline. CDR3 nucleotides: TGTGCCAGCAGCTTAGCCCAGAAAGCGGGGCAAGAGAATTTT. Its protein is CASSLAQKAGQENF.

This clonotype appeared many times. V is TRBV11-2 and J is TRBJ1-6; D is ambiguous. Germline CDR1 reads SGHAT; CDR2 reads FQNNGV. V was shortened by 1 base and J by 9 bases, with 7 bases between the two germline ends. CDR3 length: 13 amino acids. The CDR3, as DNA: TGTGCCAGCAGCTTAGGCGTGAGTTCACCCCTCCACTTT. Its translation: CASSLGVSSPLHF.

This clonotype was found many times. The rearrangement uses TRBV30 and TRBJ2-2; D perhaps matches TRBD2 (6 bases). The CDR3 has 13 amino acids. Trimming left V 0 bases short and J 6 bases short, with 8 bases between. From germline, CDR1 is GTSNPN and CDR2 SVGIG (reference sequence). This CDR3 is CAWSVERAGELFF. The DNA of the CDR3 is TGTGCCTGGAGTGTAGAGCGGGCCGGGGAGCTGTTTTTT.

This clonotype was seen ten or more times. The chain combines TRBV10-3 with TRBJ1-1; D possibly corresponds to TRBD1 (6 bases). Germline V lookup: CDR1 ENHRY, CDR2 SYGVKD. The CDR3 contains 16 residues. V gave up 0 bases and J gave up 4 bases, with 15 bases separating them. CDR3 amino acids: CAISESGAGVGTEAFF. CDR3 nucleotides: TGTGCCATCAGTGAGTCTGGGGCAGGGGTGGGCACTGAAGCTTTCTTT.

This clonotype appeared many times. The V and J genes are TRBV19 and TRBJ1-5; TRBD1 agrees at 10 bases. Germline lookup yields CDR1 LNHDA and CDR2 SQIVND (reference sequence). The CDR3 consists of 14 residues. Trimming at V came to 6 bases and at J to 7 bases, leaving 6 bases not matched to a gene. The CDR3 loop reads CASSTTGGAQPQHF. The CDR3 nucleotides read TGTGCCAGTAGCACGACAGGGGGCGCGCAGCCCCAGCATTTT.

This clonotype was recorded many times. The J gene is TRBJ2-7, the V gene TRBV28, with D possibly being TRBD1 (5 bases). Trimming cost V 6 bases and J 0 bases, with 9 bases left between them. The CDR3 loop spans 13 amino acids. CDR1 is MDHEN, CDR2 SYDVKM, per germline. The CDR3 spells CASRLQVSYEQYF. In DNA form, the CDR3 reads TGTGCCAGCAGATTACAGGTCTCCTACGAGCAGTACTTC.